Following are 7 T cell receptor beta chains from one sample sequenced in a study of early T cells in non-severe SARS-CoV-2 infection. TCRdb passed the 5' RACE reads through MiXCR, listing each CDR3 protein once. The table records about 72,000 distinct CDR3 sequences, around 10% of them present only once. The starting material was whole blood, obtained at baseline. The receptors originated from an adult who was a healthcare worker with PCR-confirmed SARS-CoV-2 infection or an uninfected control (not recorded which).

This CDR3 is CSARLQGPNTGELFF. In DNA form, the CDR3 reads TGCAGTGCTAGATTGCAGGGGCCGAACACCGGGGAGCTGTTTTTT. The chain employs TRBV20-1 and TRBJ2-2, with D tentatively TRBD1 (6 bases). This CDR3 is 15 amino acids long. CDR1 and CDR2 from the germline V gene are DFQATT and SNEGSKA (reference sequence). Trimming shortened V by 2 bases and J by 0 bases, and 10 bases separated the two germline ends.

The chain uses TRBV5-1 and TRBJ2-7; 11 bases line up with TRBD1. From germline, CDR1 is SGHRS and CDR2 YFSETQ. With 4 bases clipped from V and 5 bases from J, the junction kept 8 bases outside the gene matches. This CDR3 is 15 amino acids long. The CDR3, as DNA: TGCGCCAGCAGCGAAGGACAGGGGGCATTTGACGAGCAGTACTTC. Translation: CASSEGQGAFDEQYF.

This clonotype was observed many times. The rearrangement links TRBV7-9 to TRBJ1-4, with 10 bases aligning to TRBD1. V was clipped by 7 bases and J by 3 bases; unmatched bases: 14. The CDR3 length is 18 residues. Per the germline V gene, CDR1 is SEHNR and CDR2 is FQNEAQ (reference sequence). The CDR3 DNA is TGTGCCAGCAACTCCGGGACAGGGGTCGCTCTGTCTAATGAAAAACTGTTTTTT. It translates to CASNSGTGVALSNEKLFF.

The genes are TRBV2 and TRBJ2-7; D may be TRBD1 (7 bases). The CDR3 runs to 16 residues. Trimming took 0 bases from V and 4 from J, leaving 16 bases between them. CDR1 is SNHLY and CDR2 is FYNNEI in the germline V gene. The CDR3 nucleotides read TGTGCCAGCAGTGAAGCACCTCAGGGGGGTTTGTACGAGCAGTACTTC. It is translated as CASSEAPQGGLYEQYF.

The rearrangement joins TRBV7-9 to TRBJ1-1, with no clear D. The germline V gene encodes CDR1 SEHNR and CDR2 FQNEAQ (reference sequence). V was cut by 2 bases and J by 0 bases, with 7 bases left in between. This CDR3 comprises 14 residues. The CDR3 spells CASSLKQMNTEAFF. The DNA for the CDR3 is TGTGCCAGCAGCTTAAAACAGATGAACACTGAAGCTTTCTTT.

There are a few counts of this clonotype. The genes are TRBV6-2 or TRBV6-3 and TRBJ2-1, with 9 bases lining up with TRBD1. Germline V lookup: CDR1 MNHEY, CDR2 SVGEGT. V was clipped by 6 bases and J by 8 bases; unmatched bases: 14. CDR3 size: 16 residues. The DNA of the CDR3 is TGTGCCAGCAGCTCCCGTGGGACAGGGAAGGGGTATGAGCAGTTCTTC. Protein sequence: CASSSRGTGKGYEQFF.

This clonotype was counted many times. This rearrangement joins TRBV5-1 to TRBJ1-1; D remains ambiguous. The CDR3 contains 14 residues. Trimming stripped 3 bases from V and 5 bases from J, with 14 bases between. CDR1 and CDR2 (germline): SGHRS, YFSETQ. The CDR3 sequence is CASSSSRPGTEAFF. CDR3 nucleotide sequence: TGCGCCAGCAGCTCGTCCAGACCTGGGACTGAAGCTTTCTTT.